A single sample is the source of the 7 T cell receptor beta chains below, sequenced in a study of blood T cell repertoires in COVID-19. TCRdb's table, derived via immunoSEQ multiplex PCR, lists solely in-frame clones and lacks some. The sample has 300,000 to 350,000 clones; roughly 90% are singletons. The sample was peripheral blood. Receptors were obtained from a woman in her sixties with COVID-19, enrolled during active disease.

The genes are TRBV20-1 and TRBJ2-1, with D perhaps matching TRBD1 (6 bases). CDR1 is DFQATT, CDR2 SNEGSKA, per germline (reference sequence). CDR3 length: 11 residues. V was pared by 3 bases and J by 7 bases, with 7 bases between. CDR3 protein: CSASQGNEQFF. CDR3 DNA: TGCAGTGCTAGTCAGGGGAATGAGCAGTTCTTC.

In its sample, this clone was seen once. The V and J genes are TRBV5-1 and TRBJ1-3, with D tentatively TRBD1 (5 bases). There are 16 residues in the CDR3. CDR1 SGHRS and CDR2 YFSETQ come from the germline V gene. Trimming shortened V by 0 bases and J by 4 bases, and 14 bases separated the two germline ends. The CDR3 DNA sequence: TGCGCCAGCAGCTTGGCCGGTGGGACTGGGGGAAACACCATATATTTT. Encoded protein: CASSLAGGTGGNTIYF.

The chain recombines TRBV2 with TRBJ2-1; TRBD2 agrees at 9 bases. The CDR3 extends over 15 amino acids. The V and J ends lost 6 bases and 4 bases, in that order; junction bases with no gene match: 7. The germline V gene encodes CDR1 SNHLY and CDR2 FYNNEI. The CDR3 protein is CASRRGGAGYNEQFF. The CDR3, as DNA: TGTGCCAGCAGACGCGGGGGGGCCGGGTACAATGAGCAGTTCTTC.

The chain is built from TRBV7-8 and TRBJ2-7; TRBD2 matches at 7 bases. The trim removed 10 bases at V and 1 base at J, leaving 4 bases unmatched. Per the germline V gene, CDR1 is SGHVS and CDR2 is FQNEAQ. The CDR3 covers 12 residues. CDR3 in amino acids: CATGTKSYEQYF. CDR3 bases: TGTGCCACCGGGACTAAGTCCTACGAGCAGTACTTC.

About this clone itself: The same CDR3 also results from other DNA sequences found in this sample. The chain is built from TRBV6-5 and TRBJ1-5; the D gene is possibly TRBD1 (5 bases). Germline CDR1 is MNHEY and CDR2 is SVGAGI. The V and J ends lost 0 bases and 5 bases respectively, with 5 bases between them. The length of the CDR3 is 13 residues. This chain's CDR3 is CASSYSRDQPQHF. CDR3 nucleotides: TGTGCCAGCAGTTACTCCAGGGATCAGCCCCAGCATTTT.

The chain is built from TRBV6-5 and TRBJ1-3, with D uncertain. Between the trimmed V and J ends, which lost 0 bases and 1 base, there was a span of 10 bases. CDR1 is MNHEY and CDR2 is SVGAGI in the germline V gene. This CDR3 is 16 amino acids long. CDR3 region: CASSYSTQTSGNTIYF. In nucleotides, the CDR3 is TGTGCCAGCAGTTACTCGACCCAGACATCTGGAAACACCATATATTTT.

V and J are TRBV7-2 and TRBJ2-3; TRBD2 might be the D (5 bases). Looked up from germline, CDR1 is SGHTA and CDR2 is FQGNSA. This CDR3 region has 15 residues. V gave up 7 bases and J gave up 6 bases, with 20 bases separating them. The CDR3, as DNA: TGTGCCAGCACCTTTCTAAGCGGACCCCGGGATACGCAGTATTTT. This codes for CASTFLSGPRDTQYF.